A selection of T cell receptor beta chains follows, all from one sample in a study of blood T cell repertoires in COVID-19. Method: immunoSEQ multiplex PCR; TCRdb's copy keeps in-frame clones and lacks some. Among approximately 200,000 clones listed, roughly 81% were seen once. The source material was peripheral blood. The receptors originated from a woman at least 80 years old with COVID-19, enrolled during active disease. CDR3s include the opening cysteine and the closing phenylalanine or tryptophan.

>TRBV9|TRBJ2-5
CASSVALAGVLGKETQYF
>TRBV24-1|TRBJ2-1
CATSHGRFNGRANEQFF
>TRBV19|TRBJ2-3
CASSPREVFTDTQYF
>TRBV7-7|TRBJ2-5
CASSPGLGTKETQYF
>TRBV29-1|TRBJ2-1
CSVGLANEQFF
>TRBV27|TRBJ2-1
CASGLYGTGFYNEQFF
>TRBV10-3|TRBJ2-7
CAISEPGQGASYEQYF
>TRBV7-9|TRBJ2-1
CASSLARATGFF
>TRBV4-1|TRBJ2-2
CASSQVSQGTGELFF
>TRBV2|TRBJ1-3
CASKSGPNTIYF
>TRBV28|TRBJ2-3
CASSWGTGRVDTQYF
>TRBV7-2|TRBJ2-3
CASSPSRSFTDTQYF
>TRBV6-2/TRBV6-3|TRBJ2-3
CASSSSATTDTQYF
>TRBV2|TRBJ2-7
CASSVGTGGIEQYF
>TRBV7-2|TRBJ1-4
CASSTGVDEKLFF
>TRBV11-2|TRBJ1-1
CASRTYRGSNTEAFF
>TRBV7-2|TRBJ1-3
CASSLARDSGNTIYF
>TRBV27|TRBJ1-4
CASSKVDRKDEKLFF
>TRBV10-3|TRBJ1-6
CAISESAGGNSPLHF
>TRBV5-1|TRBJ2-7
CASSQLGGSSYEQYF
>TRBV7-9|TRBJ2-7
CAIQTGDFWEQYF
>TRBV5-1|TRBJ2-3
CASSLTSGSSDTQYF
>TRBV30|TRBJ2-6
CAWSTSSGANVLTF
>TRBV6-5|TRBJ2-3
CASSYSPGDTQYF
>TRBV27|TRBJ1-1
CASSSGTGSTEAFF
>TRBV3-1/TRBV3-2|TRBJ1-5
CASPGQPNQPQHF
>TRBV10-3|TRBJ1-5
CAISESTGVQPQHF
>TRBV18|TRBJ2-3
CASSHSLQTGTSTDTQYF
>TRBV5-5|TRBJ1-2
CASSLANANRGYGYTF
>TRBV10-1|TRBJ2-1
CASSDRRGPYNEQFF
>TRBV7-9|TRBJ1-1
CASSTRLKGENTEAFF
>TRBV27|TRBJ1-1
CASSPLTGGTEAFF
>TRBV5-1|TRBJ2-6
CASSRTGGGSGANVLTF
>TRBV7-2|TRBJ1-2
CASSSPDRPMGYTF
>TRBV19|TRBJ2-1
CASSIAASGSQEQFF
>TRBV19|TRBJ1-1
CASRLTGSVNTEAFF
>TRBV18|TRBJ2-7
CASSPTGPLWGRGYEQYF
>TRBV7-8|TRBJ2-7
CASSPGRENEQYF
>TRBV28|TRBJ2-1
CASSLWFNEQFF